These 19 T cell receptor beta chains came from one sample sequenced in a study of blood T cell repertoires in COVID-19 (TCRdb year 2020). Preparation of the library involved the immunoSEQ multiplex PCR assay. The clones in this table, taken by TCRdb from immuneACCESS, are in-frame only. Not every clone is retained; where verified, under half of the shortfall comes from an unresolved V gene, and the cause of the rest is unknown. For this sample there are about 320,000 clones; 85% appear just once. Of the sample, around 6.9% is held by the ten largest clones. The sequenced sample was peripheral blood. The receptors shown here come from a human donor in a cohort sampled during active COVID-19.

The V call is TRBV30, the J call TRBJ1-2; maybe TRBD1 (6 bases). V was trimmed by 0 bases and J by 4 bases, leaving 18 bases between them. The CDR3 is made up of 16 amino acids. The germline gives CDR1 GTSNPN, CDR2 SVGIG (reference sequence). The CDR3 region has the DNA TGTGCCTGGAGTGTACAGGGTGTTGCGACTTTCTATGGCTACACCTTC. Translated, it gives CAWSVQGVATFYGYTF.

The V gene is TRBV3-1 (or the pseudogene TRBV3-2), the J gene TRBJ1-3, with D possibly TRBD1 on 6 matching bases. In germline, CDR1 is LGHDT, CDR2 YNNKEL (reference sequence). The V end was cut by 1 base, the J end by 2 bases, with 12 bases between. The CDR3 has 16 amino acids. The CDR3 sequence is CASSQAKPGAGNTIYF. The CDR3 DNA sequence: TGTGCCAGCAGCCAAGCGAAGCCAGGGGCTGGAAACACCATATATTTT.

V usage is TRBV27 and J usage is TRBJ1-1; tentative D call: TRBD1 (6 bases). Trimming stripped 5 bases from V and 4 bases from J, with 14 bases between. The CDR3 is 14 amino acids. Germline CDR1 MNHEY, CDR2 SMNVEV (reference sequence). CDR3: CASSPTYRATEAFF. The CDR3 DNA sequence: TGTGCCAGCAGTCCAACCTACAGGGCCACTGAAGCTTTCTTT.

The J gene is TRBJ2-7, the V gene TRBV7-3, with D possibly being TRBD1 (6 bases). Germline V gene data show CDR1 as SGHTA and CDR2 as FQGTGA. Between the trimmed V and J ends, which lost 1 base and 7 bases, there was a span of 14 bases. This CDR3 has 14 residues. In nucleotides, the CDR3 is TGTGCCAGCAGCTTAAGTCCAGGGGTGAGAGAGCAGTACTTC. Translation: CASSLSPGVREQYF.

The rearrangement uses TRBV5-1 and TRBJ1-4; D unresolved. Germline V CDR1 and CDR2: SGHRS, YFSETQ. V lost 0 bases and J lost 1, with 7 bases in between. CDR3 length: 15 residues. CDR3 nucleotides: TGCGCCAGCAGCTTGGCCGGGAGAACTAATGAAAAACTGTTTTTT. Protein sequence: CASSLAGRTNEKLFF.

The V gene is TRBV9, the J gene TRBJ2-6; D uncertain. Trimming removed 4 bases at V and 8 bases at J, with 10 bases between. This CDR3 has 13 residues. CDR1 SGDLS and CDR2 YYNGEE come from the germline V gene. CDR3 sequence reads: CASSPVLSNVLTF. CDR3 bases: TGTGCCAGCAGCCCAGTCTTGTCCAACGTCCTGACTTTC.

This chain connects TRBV18 to TRBJ2-3, with 8 nucleotides matching TRBD2. CDR1 KGHSH and CDR2 LQKENI come from the germline V gene. This CDR3 has 14 residues. V lost 3 bases to trimming and J lost 6 bases; unmatched junction nucleotides: 5. The DNA of the CDR3 is TGTGCCAGCTCACCGCGGGGGGCCGAGGATACGCAGTATTTT. Encoded protein: CASSPRGAEDTQYF.

V gene TRBV30 combines with J gene TRBJ2-3, with 9 bases that match TRBD1. This CDR3 region has 15 residues. CDR1 is GTSNPN and CDR2 is SVGIG in the germline V gene (reference sequence). Trimming at V came to 1 base and at J to 7 bases, leaving 9 bases not matched to a gene. The CDR3: CAWSATGGVRNTQYF. CDR3 bases: TGTGCCTGGAGTGCTACAGGGGGCGTTCGAAATACGCAGTATTTT.

This clone occurred a few times. The chain joins TRBV6-1 to TRBJ1-6; 10 bases agree with TRBD1. V lost 0 bases to trimming and J lost 9 bases; unmatched junction nucleotides: 5. Looked up from germline, CDR1 is MNHNS and CDR2 is SASEGT. CDR3 size: 16 residues. The CDR3 protein is CASSEAQGTGVSPLHF. CDR3 nucleotides: TGTGCCAGCAGTGAAGCACAGGGGACAGGGGTTTCACCCCTCCACTTT.

The gene calls are TRBV9 and TRBJ1-1; TRBD1 might be the D (5 bases). The CDR3 contains 12 residues. The V gene's germline CDR1 is SGDLS and CDR2 YYNGEE. V lost 0 bases to trimming and J lost 10 bases, with 10 bases between them. In DNA, the CDR3 is TGTGCCAGCAGCGTAGGCCGGGGGTTAGCTTTCTTT. Its protein is CASSVGRGLAFF.

This clone came up once. The chain joins TRBV18 to TRBJ2-3; D is unresolved. Trimming took off 0 bases at V and 0 bases at J, with 7 bases between the two ends. The CDR3 runs to 15 residues. CDR1 is KGHSH and CDR2 is LQKENI in the germline V gene. CDR3: CASSPPLSSTDTQYF. Here the CDR3 DNA reads TGTGCCAGCTCACCACCTCTTTCTAGCACAGATACGCAGTATTTT.

CDR3 DNA: TGCGCCAGCAGGCAGGGCTGGGACACTGAAGCTTTCTTT. Translating it yields CASRQGWDTEAFF. The chain combines TRBV5-1 with TRBJ1-1, with a weak D call TRBD1 (5 bases). V shed 5 bases and J shed 3 bases, with 11 bases lying between them. This CDR3 is 13 amino acids long. CDR1 and CDR2 from the germline V gene are SGHRS and YFSETQ.

The chain uses TRBV5-1 and TRBJ2-2; 11 bases agree with TRBD1. The CDR3 spans 15 residues. Trimming at V came to 4 bases and at J to 4 bases, leaving 3 bases not matched to a gene. CDR1 SGHRS and CDR2 YFSETQ come from the germline V gene. CDR3 DNA: TGCGCCAGCAGCACCGGGACAGGGGGCACCGGGGAGCTGTTTTTT. It codes for CASSTGTGGTGELFF.

The chain couples TRBV19 to TRBJ1-2; D gene unclear. V was cut by 3 bases and J by 1 base, with 9 bases left in between. The germline V gene encodes CDR1 LNHDA and CDR2 SQIVND (reference sequence). The CDR3 has 14 amino acids. For the CDR3, the DNA is TGTGCCAGTAGTATTAGCGTTGTTAACTATGGCTACACCTTC. This translates into CASSISVVNYGYTF.

The V and J genes are TRBV5-1 and TRBJ2-5, with D uncertain. Trimming pared 0 bases from V and 0 bases from J, leaving 9 bases between. The germline CDR1 and CDR2 sequences are SGHRS and YFSETQ. The CDR3 is made up of 15 amino acids. Here the CDR3 DNA reads TGCGCCAGCAGCTTGGGAGGATTGTACCAAGAGACCCAGTACTTC. Residues: CASSLGGLYQETQYF.

The sample holds one count of this clone. The rearrangement uses TRBV30 and TRBJ2-3, with TRBD2 matching 15 bases. V dropped 3 bases and J dropped 4; count of bases not matched to a gene: 5. The CDR3 is 16 residues long. Germline V gene data show CDR1 as GTSNPN and CDR2 as SVGIG (reference sequence). The CDR3 DNA is TGTGCCTGGAGCGTCGGACTAGCGGGGGGGGCAGATACGCAGTATTTT. Translated, it gives CAWSVGLAGGADTQYF.

Only a few counts were recorded for this clone. The chain has TRBV6-5 and TRBJ1-1; no reliable D call. With 7 bases removed from V and 2 bases from J, the gap between germline ends came to 11 bases. In germline, CDR1 is MNHEY, CDR2 SVGAGI. The length of the CDR3 is 13 residues. For the CDR3, the DNA is TGTGCCAGCACCTACGGGTTTAACACTGAAGCTTTCTTT. Its protein is CASTYGFNTEAFF.

The CDR3 loop is CASSGEVESGYTF. The CDR3 DNA reads TGTGCCAGCAGCGGGGAGGTCGAAAGCGGCTACACCTTC. This chain joins TRBV6-5 and TRBJ1-2; D remains unclear. Trimming cost V 6 bases and J 8 bases, with 16 bases left between them. The CDR3 has 13 residues. Germline assignment: CDR1 MNHEY and CDR2 SVGAGI.

J is TRBJ2-1 and V is TRBV3-1 (or the pseudogene TRBV3-2); 15 bases are a match to TRBD2. Germline lookup yields CDR1 LGHDT and CDR2 YNNKEL (reference sequence). The CDR3 consists of 16 residues. J was trimmed by 8 bases and V by 3 bases; bases with no gene match: 5. The chain's CDR3 is CASSHGTSGGRHEQFF. In nucleotides, the CDR3 is TGTGCCAGCAGCCACGGGACTAGCGGGGGGCGGCATGAGCAGTTCTTC.